This T cell receptor (beta chain) was observed in a study of cytomegalovirus exposure and HLA in healthy donors. V lost 2 bases, J lost 3 bases, and 22 bases lay in between. The CDR3 loop spans 17 amino acids. CDR1 GTSNPN and CDR2 SVGIG come from the germline V gene (reference sequence). The PCR ran on 60 Vbeta and 13 Jbeta primers. Here immunoSEQ multiplex PCR was the method, and the copy in TCRdb shows in-frame clones only, minus some. The table includes around 160,000 clones, under 85% detected once. This receptor was identified in a man in his fifties or sixties in good health and CMV-seropositive. Sequencing was done on a sample of PBMCs. This chain joins TRBV30 and TRBJ1-1, with D possibly matching TRBD1 (5 bases). The CDR3 loop reads CAWSPRGRVSLYTEAFF. The CDR3 DNA reads as TGTGCCTGGAGTCCAAGGGGCAGGGTGAGTTTGTACACTGAAGCTTTCTTT. Looking up the rest from reference TRBV30 and TRBJ1-1 gives the full variable domain: SQTIHQWPATLVQPVGSPLSLECTVEGTSNPNLYWYRQAAGRGLQLLFYSVGIGQISSEVPQNLSASRPQDRQFILSSKKLLLSDSGFYLCAWSPRGRVSLYTEAFFGQGTRLTVV.